These 2 T cell receptor beta chains were sequenced from one sample in a study of T and B cells in COVID-19 patients. Multiplex PCR with BIOMED2 TRB-A/B primer pools amplified TRB rearrangements. TCRdb recomputed calls from the multiplex PCR reads with MiXCR, one row per CDR3 protein. The profile shows roughly 5,400 distinct CDR3 sequences, 25% to 30% of them singletons. From blood, roughly 220-550 ng of genomic DNA served as TRB template. Source material: blood. The receptor set was obtained from a human donor with active COVID-19.

This clonotype is labeled medium-sized. The V gene is TRBV12-3 or TRBV12-4, the J gene TRBJ1-4; no clear D gene. The length of the CDR3 is 14 residues. Trimming left V 5 bases short and J 7 bases short, with 14 bases between. CDR3 sequence (DNA): TGTGCCAGCAGTAGACCGCGCCGTACTGAAAAACTGTTTTTT. Protein product: CASSRPRRTEKLFF.

The J gene is TRBJ1-1, the V gene TRBV24-1; the match to TRBD1 covers 9 bases. Germline assignment: CDR1 KGHDR and CDR2 SFDVKD. This CDR3 comprises 14 residues. V lost 7 bases and J lost 1; bases outside the gene matches: 3. CDR3 residues: CATSAGQGNTEAFF. The DNA for the CDR3 is TGTGCCACCAGCGCGGGACAGGGGAACACTGAAGCTTTCTTT.